This T cell receptor beta chain was sequenced in a study of blood T cell repertoires in COVID-19. CDR3 length: 14 residues. V was pared by 5 bases and J by 6 bases, with 15 bases between. Germline V gene sequence: CDR1 SGHNT, CDR2 YYREEE (reference sequence). Assay: immunoSEQ multiplex PCR; the TCRdb copy retains only in-frame clones and omits some. Altogether approximately 210,000 clones are present, roughly nine tenths being singletons, with the ten largest covering roughly 2%. This receptor was identified in a man aged 40-50 years with active or convalescent COVID-19. V gene TRBV5-4 combines with J gene TRBJ2-4; perhaps TRBD2 as D (5 bases). Input material: peripheral blood. The CDR3 nucleotides read TGTGCCAGCAGTCCCAAAAGAGGGTTAAACATTCAGTACTTC. Translation: CASSPKRGLNIQYF.